This section outlines one T cell receptor (beta chain) sequence together with its context. What this receptor recognizes is not known. One base away there is no much larger clone; base qualities are not given. Ophthalmopathy patients had moderately to severely active disease, with a Clinical Activity Score of 3 or more, a NOSPECS grade of 4 or more, and a disease duration of less than 3 months. Exclusion was applied to patients with uncontrolled infections, other autoimmune diseases, pregnancy or lactation. Diagnoses were established on the basis of clinical symptoms, serum thyroxine and TRAb, thyroid ultrasound, and orbital computed tomography. PBMCs were separated from approximately 10 ml of fresh peripheral blood using Ficoll-Paque density gradient centrifugation. Total RNA was extracted with Trizol reagent, and quality was checked on an Agilent 2100 Bioanalyzer. The sample originates from a study of T cells in Graves' hyperthyroidism and ophthalmopathy (dated by TCRdb to about 2019). For the wider study: Peripheral blood samples were taken at the time of initial diagnosis, prior to any treatment. The roughly 94 discovery patients were randomly split 7:3 into training and test sets. Prospective prediction of ophthalmopathy was tested in an independent validation cohort of some 19 hyperthyroidism patients and 17 patients who later progressed to ophthalmopathy. TCR Vbeta CDR3 sequencing of 120 to 150 peripheral blood samples (about 45 ophthalmopathy, 75 hyperthyroidism and about 17 progressor patients) is reported in the paper. In addition, the study compared T-cell repertoires in thyroid tissue and in blood from about 6 Graves' hyperthyroidism patients. To identify distinguishing TCR V-J signatures, a discovery cohort of 100 or so patients was used, comprising fewer than 45 with Graves' ophthalmopathy and roughly 60 with stable Graves' hyperthyroidism. Once sampling was done, hyperthyroidism patients were given methimazole at a starting dose of 30 mg daily, whereas ophthalmopathy patients were given high-dose intravenous methylprednisolone. The full study reports these points: Most expanded thyroid clonotypes (frequency above 0.001) were also detected in blood, suggesting blood repertoires may reflect thyroid immune responses. In validation, the model predicted progression to ophthalmopathy with around 71% sensitivity and roughly 75% specificity, a median of about 6 months before onset. Ophthalmopathy was separated from stable hyperthyroidism by a 13 V-J signature model, with just over 85% sensitivity and approximately 81% specificity obtained in cross-validation and 80%/75% obtained in testing. Sample size was not statistically predetermined, and blinding of investigators to group allocation was not performed.

The TCR beta CDR3 regions were amplified from the RNA transcripts. For the first round of RT-PCR on the TCR CDR3, the HTBI primer set was used together with the Qiagen OneStep RT-PCR kit. A second multiplex PCR round built the libraries, followed by size selection and purification. The libraries were sequenced on an Illumina HiSeq2000 using paired-end 100 bp reads. Per the authors' processing: SOAPnuke was used to process the raw data, with reads discarded if the reads contained adapters or uncalled bases, had a mean Phred below 15, or lacked an exact constant-primer or identifier match. High-quality paired reads were merged with COPE v1.2.5, and unique nucleotide sequences were defined as clonotypes. Clonotypes were aligned to IMGT TRBV, TRBD and TRBJ reference segments using MiTCR v1.1. Only V-J combinations with frequency above 0.0001, covering 99% to 99.2% of repertoires, were analysed. The TCS score was defined as the ratio of F50 (clonal expansion) to E x V (chaos), calculated using BLOSUM62-based TCRdist between CDR3 peptides within each V-J. Welch's t-statistics and random forest reduced some 510 V-J features to 13, which were used in a naive Bayes classifier (R e1071). The public reads were run again by TCRdb, first through fastp at Q25 and then through MiXCR, and only productive beta chains were kept. CDR3 protein duplicates are merged, each entry listing the most common genes and DNA. The V and J calls reflect TCRdb's pipeline rather than the authors' work. This sample has 500,000 to 550,000 distinct CDR3 sequences in its table, and just under 20% of those were observed once. The top ten clonotypes cover about 45% of the sample.

This TCR was recovered from a man between 35 and 55 years old with Graves' ophthalmopathy. The sequenced sample consisted of blood.

The DNA sequence is as follows: TGTGCCAGCAACAGGGAGGACGGGGAGCTGTTTTTT. Protein translation: CASNREDGELFF. The sequence is built from TRBV11-2 and TRBJ2-2; the D gene assignment is perhaps TRBD1 or TRBD2, with each matching 6 bases. The CDR3 contains 12 residues, cysteine and phenylalanine counted. Of the read, only the CDR3 DNA is kept; its 36 bases are in frame from base 1. At the junction V is shortened by 7 bases and J by 7 bases, with 10 bases in between. The germline V gene sets CDR1 to SGHAT and CDR2 to FQNNGV.